These T cell receptor beta chains were read from a single sample in a study of graft-versus-host responses after intestinal transplantation. The table came from immunoSEQ multiplex PCR; TCRdb's copy has only in-frame clones and leaves some out. The sample includes fewer than 120,000 clones, 93% of them seen just once. No antigen has been assigned to these receptors. Source: unstimulated CD8+ T cells sorted from spleen or lymph node cells, taken before intestinal transplant. These TCRs come from a human donor who received an intestinal transplant. Both conserved end residues are part of each CDR3. The D gene is left open where the match is weak. Size values are once, few and many counts, or a class for expanded clones, and some rows have none.

d_gene: -; j_gene: TRBJ2-7; abundance: -; len: 11; v_gene: TRBV27; CDR3aa: CASSQSYEQYF; CDR3nt: TGTGCCAGCAGTCAATCCTACGAGCAGTACTTC
d_gene: TRBD1; j_gene: TRBJ2-7; abundance: -; len: 15; v_gene: TRBV7-2; CDR3aa: CASSDGPGQSYEQYF; CDR3nt: TGTGCCAGCAGCGATGGGCCGGGACAGTCCTACGAGCAGTACTTC
d_gene: -; j_gene: TRBJ2-7; abundance: -; len: 15; v_gene: TRBV5-1; CDR3aa: CASSDKADPGNEQYF; CDR3nt: TGCGCCAGCAGCGACAAAGCGGATCCAGGGAACGAGCAGTACTTC
d_gene: -; j_gene: TRBJ1-2; abundance: few; len: 9; v_gene: TRBV7-9; CDR3aa: CATTLGYTF; CDR3nt: TGTGCCACTACGTTGGGCTACACCTTC
d_gene: -; j_gene: TRBJ1-2; abundance: -; len: 11; v_gene: TRBV7-3; CDR3aa: CASSAGLGYTF; CDR3nt: TGTGCCAGCAGCGCGGGACTGGGCTACACCTTC
d_gene: -; j_gene: TRBJ1-2; abundance: -; len: 14; v_gene: TRBV5-4; CDR3aa: CASSIWTGNYGYTF; CDR3nt: TGTGCCAGCAGCATTTGGACGGGAAACTATGGCTACACCTTC
d_gene: TRBD2; j_gene: TRBJ2-3; abundance: -; len: 15; v_gene: TRBV27; CDR3aa: CASSLSTRGADTQYF; CDR3nt: TGTGCCAGCAGTTTATCAACCCGGGGGGCAGATACGCAGTATTTT
d_gene: -; j_gene: TRBJ1-2; abundance: -; len: 13; v_gene: TRBV19; CDR3aa: CASSPPWDYGYTF; CDR3nt: TGTGCCAGTAGTCCACCCTGGGACTATGGCTACACCTTC
d_gene: TRBD1; j_gene: TRBJ1-3; abundance: -; len: 15; v_gene: TRBV2; CDR3aa: CASRGGTGAGNTIYF; CDR3nt: TGTGCCAGCAGAGGGGGGACAGGAGCAGGAAACACCATATATTTT
d_gene: -; j_gene: TRBJ2-7; abundance: -; len: 14; v_gene: TRBV7-3; CDR3aa: CASSLDGSSYEQYF; CDR3nt: TGTGCCAGCAGCTTAGACGGCAGCTCCTACGAGCAGTACTTC
d_gene: -; j_gene: TRBJ2-7; abundance: -; len: 13; v_gene: TRBV6-1; CDR3aa: CASTPRDGYEQYF; CDR3nt: TGTGCCAGCACCCCTAGGGACGGCTACGAGCAGTACTTC
d_gene: -; j_gene: TRBJ2-1; abundance: -; len: 11; v_gene: TRBV27; CDR3aa: CASRSGVGQFF; CDR3nt: TGTGCCAGCAGGTCGGGAGTTGGGCAGTTCTTC
d_gene: TRBD2; j_gene: TRBJ2-1; abundance: -; len: 15; v_gene: TRBV27; CDR3aa: CASSVSGSSYNEQFF; CDR3nt: TGTGCCAGCAGTGTCAGCGGGAGCTCCTACAATGAGCAGTTCTTC
d_gene: TRBD2; j_gene: TRBJ2-7; abundance: -; len: 15; v_gene: TRBV5-1; CDR3aa: CASSVGGGRAVEQYF; CDR3nt: TGCGCCAGCAGCGTGGGAGGTGGGAGGGCCGTCGAGCAGTACTTC
d_gene: -; j_gene: TRBJ2-1; abundance: once; len: 16; v_gene: TRBV4-1; CDR3aa: CASSQEMWGSYNEQFF; CDR3nt: TGCGCCAGCAGCCAAGAGATGTGGGGTTCCTACAATGAGCAGTTCTTC
d_gene: -; j_gene: TRBJ1-1; abundance: once; len: 13; v_gene: TRBV30; CDR3aa: CAWSVRENTEAFF; CDR3nt: TGTGCCTGGAGTGTACGGGAGAACACTGAAGCTTTCTTT
d_gene: -; j_gene: TRBJ2-7; abundance: -; len: 15; v_gene: TRBV21-1; CDR3aa: CASRKLGLAGYEQYF; CDR3nt: TGTGCCAGCAGAAAACTCGGACTAGCGGGCTACGAGCAGTACTTC
d_gene: TRBD2; j_gene: TRBJ2-1; abundance: -; len: 16; v_gene: TRBV4-2; CDR3aa: CASSQEGGNSYNEQFF; CDR3nt: TGTGCCAGCAGCCAAGAGGGGGGGAACTCCTACAATGAGCAGTTCTTC
d_gene: -; j_gene: TRBJ1-5; abundance: -; len: 13; v_gene: TRBV27; CDR3aa: CASSWGRGQPQHF; CDR3nt: TGTGCCAGCAGTTGGGGGCGGGGTCAGCCCCAGCATTTT
d_gene: TRBD1; j_gene: TRBJ2-7; abundance: -; len: 13; v_gene: TRBV28; CDR3aa: CASGQGALDEQYF; CDR3nt: TGTGCCAGTGGACAGGGGGCGCTTGACGAGCAGTACTTC
d_gene: -; j_gene: TRBJ2-3; abundance: -; len: 10; v_gene: TRBV7-9; CDR3aa: CASSWGEQYF; CDR3nt: TGTGCCAGCAGCTGGGGCGAGCAGTATTTT
d_gene: TRBD2; j_gene: TRBJ2-1; abundance: -; len: 15; v_gene: TRBV7-3; CDR3aa: CASSPGLAGMNEQFF; CDR3nt: TGTGCCAGCAGCCCGGGACTAGCGGGAATGAATGAGCAGTTCTTC
d_gene: -; j_gene: TRBJ1-5; abundance: -; len: 14; v_gene: TRBV30; CDR3aa: CAWSVQSGNQPQHF; CDR3nt: TGTGCCTGGAGTGTACAATCTGGGAATCAGCCCCAGCATTTT
d_gene: -; j_gene: TRBJ1-2; abundance: -; len: 14; v_gene: TRBV11-2; CDR3aa: CASSRDSVLSSYTF; CDR3nt: TGTGCCAGCAGCCGGGACTCCGTGCTCTCGAGCTACACCTTC
d_gene: -; j_gene: TRBJ1-4; abundance: -; len: 13; v_gene: TRBV10-3; CDR3aa: CAISEGGLEELFF; CDR3nt: TGTGCCATCAGTGAAGGCGGCCTGGAGGAACTGTTTTTT
d_gene: -; j_gene: TRBJ1-2; abundance: -; len: 18; v_gene: TRBV7-6; CDR3aa: CASSLGSDPQHHTDGYTF; CDR3nt: TGTGCCAGCAGCTTAGGGTCGGACCCACAACACCATACGGATGGCTACACCTTC
d_gene: -; j_gene: TRBJ1-3; abundance: -; len: 14; v_gene: TRBV7-9; CDR3aa: CASSLVTPGNTIYF; CDR3nt: TGTGCCAGCAGCTTAGTTACCCCCGGAAACACCATATATTTT
d_gene: TRBD1; j_gene: TRBJ2-7; abundance: -; len: 17; v_gene: TRBV9; CDR3aa: CASSDSPGTGLSYEQYF; CDR3nt: TGTGCCAGCAGCGACTCCCCAGGGACAGGCCTCTCCTACGAGCAGTACTTC
d_gene: TRBD2; j_gene: TRBJ2-1; abundance: once; len: 14; v_gene: TRBV30; CDR3aa: CAWETSGSYNEQFF; CDR3nt: TGTGCCTGGGAGACTAGCGGGTCCTACAATGAGCAGTTCTTC
d_gene: TRBD2; j_gene: TRBJ2-3; abundance: -; len: 15; v_gene: TRBV5-1; CDR3aa: CASSFGLAGTDTQYF; CDR3nt: TGCGCCAGCAGCTTCGGACTAGCAGGCACAGATACGCAGTATTTT
d_gene: -; j_gene: TRBJ2-1; abundance: -; len: 14; v_gene: TRBV6-6; CDR3aa: CACTSAGRYNEQFF; CDR3nt: TGTGCCTGTACATCCGCGGGGCGCTACAATGAGCAGTTCTTC
d_gene: -; j_gene: TRBJ2-5; abundance: -; len: 14; v_gene: TRBV7-9; CDR3aa: CASSFPSYQETQYF; CDR3nt: TGTGCCAGCAGCTTTCCCTCGTACCAAGAGACCCAGTACTTC